This is a list of T cell receptor beta chains from one sample in a study of blood T cell repertoires in COVID-19. Only in-frame clones appear in the TCRdb table, and some are missing; sequencing was by immunoSEQ multiplex PCR. This table has fewer than 250,000 clones, 84% appearing once. Sequencing was performed on PBMCs or T cells enriched from blood (not recorded which). The receptors shown here come from a woman aged 25 to 39 who had been exposed to COVID-19. Both conserved end residues are part of each CDR3. The D gene is left open where the match is weak. Clone sizes are given selectively: once, few, many, or a class where the clone is expanded.

>TRBJ1-1|TRBD1|13|TRBV29-1|NA
CSVGKGANTEAFF
TGCAGCGTTGGAAAGGGGGCTAACACTGAAGCTTTCTTT
>TRBJ2-5|NA|15|TRBV27|NA
CASSLGGAGQETQYF
TGTGCCAGCAGTTTAGGAGGGGCGGGACAAGAGACCCAGTACTTC
>TRBJ2-7|TRBD1|13|TRBV30|few
CAWSDRDRGEQYF
TGTGCCTGGAGTGACAGGGACAGGGGCGAGCAGTACTTC
>TRBJ2-7|NA|18|TRBV15|NA
CATSTTPRRQGTTYEQYF
TGTGCCACCAGCACAACCCCAAGGAGACAGGGGACTACCTACGAGCAGTACTTC
>TRBJ2-3|TRBD2|17|TRBV15|NA
CATSRNPLLAGVDTQYF
TGTGCCACCAGCAGAAACCCACTTCTAGCGGGGGTAGATACGCAGTATTTT
>TRBJ2-7|TRBD1|14|TRBV2|NA
CASKRTGGTYEQYF
TGTGCCAGCAAAAGGACAGGGGGGACCTACGAGCAGTACTTC
>TRBJ2-3|TRBD2|15|TRBV29-1|NA
CSVEIAGTSTDTQYF
TGCAGCGTTGAAATAGCGGGAACTAGCACAGATACGCAGTATTTT
>TRBJ1-1|NA|15|TRBV7-2|NA
CASSLVGQGGTEAFF
TGTGCCAGCAGCTTAGTGGGGCAGGGAGGCACTGAAGCTTTCTTT
>TRBJ2-7|TRBD1|14|TRBV29-1|NA
CSAAERTGGNEQYF
TGCAGCGCGGCGGAGCGGACAGGGGGCAACGAGCAGTACTTC
>TRBJ1-1|NA|13|TRBV11-2|NA
CASTLRMNTEAFF
TGTGCCAGCACCTTGAGGATGAACACTGAAGCTTTCTTT
>TRBJ1-6|TRBD1|15|TRBV5-6|once
CASSSDRLKNSPLHF
TGTGCCAGCAGCTCGGACAGGTTGAAAAATTCACCCCTCCACTTT
>TRBJ1-2|NA|13|TRBV5-5|once
CASSLAGYYGYTF
TGTGCCAGCAGCTTAGCAGGGTACTATGGCTACACCTTC
>TRBJ2-3|TRBD1|17|TRBV5-1|NA
CASSLEDRGQGTDTQYF
TGCGCCAGCAGCTTGGAAGACAGGGGGCAGGGCACAGATACGCAGTATTTT
>TRBJ1-2|NA|11|TRBV5-6|few
CASSLELGYTF
TGTGCCAGCAGCTTGGAACTTGGCTACACCTTC
>TRBJ1-5|TRBD1|14|TRBV6-2/TRBV6-3|NA
CASSRQGGDQPQHF
TGTGCCAGCAGTCGACAGGGTGGCGATCAGCCCCAGCATTTT
>TRBJ1-2|NA|15|TRBV5-6|NA
CASSLDGGGNYGYTF
TGTGCCAGCAGCTTGGACGGGGGTGGCAACTATGGCTACACCTTC
>TRBJ1-5|TRBD1|15|TRBV3-1/TRBV3-2|NA
CASSLGTGGNQPQHF
TGTGCCAGCAGCCTGGGGACAGGGGGGAATCAGCCCCAGCATTTT
>TRBJ2-1|NA|13|TRBV3-1/TRBV3-2|NA
CASSPSAGNEQFF
TGTGCCAGCAGCCCCTCCGCAGGGAATGAGCAGTTCTTC
>TRBJ2-3|TRBD2|13|TRBV5-1|once
CASSRLAVDTQYF
TGCGCCAGCAGCAGACTAGCGGTAGATACGCAGTATTTT
>TRBJ2-2|NA|13|TRBV10-3|NA
CAMDHDRTGELFF
TGTGCCATGGATCATGACAGAACCGGGGAGCTGTTTTTT
>TRBJ2-5|TRBD1|15|TRBV2|NA
CARANRTGVGETQYF
TGTGCCAGAGCCAATAGGACAGGGGTGGGAGAGACCCAGTACTTC
>TRBJ1-1|TRBD1|14|TRBV19|NA
CASRNDRGKTEAFF
TGTGCCAGTAGAAATGACAGGGGTAAGACTGAAGCTTTCTTT
>TRBJ1-6|NA|13|TRBV7-2|NA
CASSLAEYSPLHF
TGTGCCAGCAGCTTAGCGGAGTACTCACCCCTCCACTTT
>TRBJ2-1|NA|15|TRBV11-3|few
CASSLEGGQHNEQFF
TGTGCCAGCAGCTTAGAAGGAGGTCAGCACAATGAGCAGTTCTTC
>TRBJ1-4|NA|14|TRBV7-2|NA
CASSLDRTNEKLFF
TGTGCCAGCAGCTTGGACAGAACTAATGAAAAACTGTTTTTT
>TRBJ2-1|NA|15|TRBV2|NA
CASKWQSSSYNEQFF
TGTGCCAGCAAATGGCAGTCTAGCTCCTACAATGAGCAGTTCTTC
>TRBJ1-5|TRBD1|14|TRBV9|NA
CASLQQGAESAPAF
TGTGCCAGCCTCCAACAGGGGGCAGAATCAGCCCCAGCATTT
>TRBJ2-7|NA|14|TRBV5-6|NA
CASSLVPGSYEQYF
TGTGCCAGCAGCTTGGTTCCGGGTTCCTACGAGCAGTACTTC
>TRBJ1-1|TRBD1|11|TRBV27|NA
CASLGTVEAFF
TGTGCCAGCCTCGGGACAGTTGAAGCTTTCTTT
>TRBJ1-1|NA|15|TRBV6-5|NA
CASSYSYSGGTEAFF
TGTGCCAGCAGTTACTCATATTCGGGGGGGACTGAAGCTTTCTTT